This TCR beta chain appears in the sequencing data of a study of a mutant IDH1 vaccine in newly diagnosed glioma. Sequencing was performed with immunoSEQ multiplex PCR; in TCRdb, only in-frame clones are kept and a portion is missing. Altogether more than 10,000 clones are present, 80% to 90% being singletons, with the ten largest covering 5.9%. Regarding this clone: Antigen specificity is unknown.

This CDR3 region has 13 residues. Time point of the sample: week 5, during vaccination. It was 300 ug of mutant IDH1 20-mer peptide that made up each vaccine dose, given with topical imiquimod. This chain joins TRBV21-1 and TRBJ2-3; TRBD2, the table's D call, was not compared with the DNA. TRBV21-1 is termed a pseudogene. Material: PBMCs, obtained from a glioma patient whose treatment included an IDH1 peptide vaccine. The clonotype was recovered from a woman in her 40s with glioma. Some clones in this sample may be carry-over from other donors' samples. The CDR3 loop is CASNRASTDTQYF. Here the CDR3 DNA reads TGTGCCAGCAACCGTGCGAGCACAGATACGCAGTATTTT.